These T cell receptor beta chains were read from a single sample in a study of STAT3 mutations in large granular lymphocyte leukemia. The data were produced by immunoSEQ multiplex PCR, yet TCRdb's version contains in-frame clones alone and is incomplete. The table records about 34,000 clones, 75% to 90% of them present only once. Sequencing was carried out using peripheral blood mononuclear cells. The receptors here all came from a man aged 60-69 years with T-cell large granular lymphocyte leukemia. Some clones in this sample may be carry-over from other donors' samples. The CDR3 runs from the conserved cysteine through the conserved F or W. Each record gives: D gene, V gene, clone size, J gene, CDR3 DNA, CDR3 protein. The D gene is left open where the match is weak. Some rows mark clone size as missing; the rest say once, few, many or name a class of expanded clone.

.	TRBV5-1	.	TRBJ2-2	TGCGCCAGCAGCGTAGGGACACGTCAATACACCGGGGAGCTGTTTTTT	CASSVGTRQYTGELFF
TRBD2	TRBV9	.	TRBJ2-3	TGTGCCAGCAGCGCCCTAGCGGGGGGGGCAGATACGCAGTATTTT	CASSALAGGADTQYF
.	TRBV18	.	TRBJ1-2	TGTGCCAGCTCACCAGGACCGTCAACTCCCTATGGCTACATCTTC	CASSPGPSTPYGYIF
TRBD1	TRBV6-5	.	TRBJ2-7	TGTGCCAGCAGTTCGGGGACAGGGCTTCTCGTAGAGCAGTACTTC	CASSSGTGLLVEQYF
TRBD2	TRBV9	.	TRBJ2-3	TGTGCCAGCAGTCAACTAGCGGGAGGGCCGGTAGATACGCAGTATTTT	CASSQLAGGPVDTQYF
TRBD1	TRBV29-1	.	TRBJ1-2	TGCAGCACTTCCGGGACAGGGCAGGATGGCTACACCTTC	CSTSGTGQDGYTF
.	TRBV4-3	.	TRBJ1-1	TGCGCCAGCAGCCGACAAAGGGACACTGAAGCTTTCTTT	CASSRQRDTEAFF
.	TRBV11-2	.	TRBJ2-7	TGTGCCAGCAGCTTGTCCGGTGGACAGAGCTACGAGCAGTACTTC	CASSLSGGQSYEQYF
TRBD1	TRBV13	.	TRBJ1-2	TGTGCCAGCACCCGAACAGGGGCAGAGCGGATTAGCTATGGCTACACCTTC	CASTRTGAERISYGYTF
.	TRBV5-4	once	TRBJ1-6	TGTGCCAGTACCTTACAGGGAAGTCGGTCACCCCTCCACTTT	CASTLQGSRSPLHF
.	TRBV28	.	TRBJ2-7	TGTGCCAGCATCGGCCAAACCATCTCCTACGAGCAGTACTTC	CASIGQTISYEQYF